This passage covers 19 T cell receptor beta chains from one sample sequenced in a study of T cells in Graves' hyperthyroidism and ophthalmopathy. TCR beta CDR3 region amplification was performed from RNA transcripts. RT-PCR in the first round (using the HTBI primer set) targeted the TCR CDR3. Using its own MiXCR run on the multiplex PCR reads, TCRdb lists one record per CDR3 protein. The data contain more than 500,000 distinct CDR3 sequences, 40% to 50% of them singletons. The sample taken for sequencing was peripheral blood or thyroid tissue (not recorded which). The receptors derive from an adult woman with Graves' disease, either hyperthyroidism or ophthalmopathy (not recorded which).

The V gene is TRBV20-1, the J gene TRBJ1-1; D unclear. The germline gives CDR1 DFQATT, CDR2 SNEGSKA (reference sequence). Trimming cost V 4 bases and J 4 bases, with 13 bases left between them. The CDR3 covers 13 residues. The CDR3 nucleotides are TGCAGTGCTAAGGAATCGGTGGGCACTGAAGCTTTCTTT. Amino acids: CSAKESVGTEAFF.

Notes on this clonotype: An end of the junction does not agree with germline; a read error may underlie this. The genes are TRBV7-2 and TRBJ2-2; D might be TRBD2 (5 bases). Germline V gives CDR1 SGHTA, CDR2 FQGNSA. The CDR3 has 13 residues. CDR3 protein: CASSREGSGELFF. For the CDR3, the DNA is TGCGCCAGCAGCCGGGAAGGGTCCGGGGAGCTGTTTTTT.

Here the CDR3 DNA reads TGCAGCGTTAGTGAAGGCGGGACAGCCCTAGAGCCCCAGCATTTT. It encodes CSVSEGGTALEPQHF. The V gene is TRBV29-1, the J gene TRBJ1-5, with 7 positions matching TRBD1. In germline, CDR1 is SQVTM, CDR2 ANQGSEA. The CDR3 has 15 amino acids. V dropped 5 bases and J dropped 8; count of bases not matched to a gene: 15.

J is TRBJ1-1 and V is TRBV25-1; no reliable D call. Per germline, CDR1 MGHDK and CDR2 SYGVNS. The CDR3 spans 14 residues. The ends were cut back, 5 bases at V and 0 bases at J, with 10 bases in the middle. CDR3 in DNA: TGTGCCAGCAGTATCTCCGAGGTGAACACTGAAGCTTTCTTT. Residues: CASSISEVNTEAFF.

A word on this clonotype: One end of the junction varies from germline; a read error may be responsible. The chain has TRBV5-4 and TRBJ2-7, with D tentatively TRBD1 (5 bases). Germline V gene data show CDR1 as SGHNT and CDR2 as YYREEE (reference sequence). The CDR3 has 12 residues. The CDR3 spells CANSLGPYEQYF. The CDR3 nucleotides read TGTGCCAACAGCTTGGGGCCATACGAGCAGTACTTC.

This clonotype was observed a few times. The chain carries TRBV20-1 and TRBJ2-5, with 10 bases that match TRBD2. Germline V gene lookup returns CDR1 DFQATT and CDR2 SNEGSKA (reference sequence). V shed 3 bases and J 5 bases; nucleotides not matched to a gene: 6. The CDR3 loop spans 14 amino acids. This CDR3 is CSASASGSKETQYF. CDR3 bases: TGCAGTGCTAGTGCTAGCGGGAGTAAGGAGACCCAGTACTTC.

The chain joins TRBV7-3 to TRBJ2-2, with D possibly matching TRBD2 (5 bases). This CDR3 is 15 amino acids long. Germline V gives CDR1 SGHTA, CDR2 FQGTGA. Trimming took 5 bases from V and 6 from J, leaving 16 bases between them. The CDR3 here is CASSPGGHFPGELFF. CDR3 nucleotides: TGTGCCAGCAGCCCAGGCGGGCATTTCCCCGGGGAGCTGTTTTTT.

The rearrangement joins TRBV9 to TRBJ1-1; a possible D gene is TRBD1 (6 bases). Germline CDR1 reads SGDLS; CDR2 reads YYNGEE. The CDR3 is made up of 14 amino acids. Trimming removed 1 base at V and 4 bases at J, with 11 bases between. CDR3 loop: CASSVTGASTEAFF. For the CDR3, the DNA is TGTGCCAGCAGCGTAACGGGGGCGAGCACTGAAGCTTTCTTT.

This clonotype was seen repeatedly, ten times or more. This chain joins TRBV12-3 or TRBV12-4 and TRBJ1-2; D remains unclear. V was trimmed by 1 base and J by 5 bases, leaving 14 bases between them. The CDR3 is made up of 15 amino acids. CDR3 DNA: TGTGCCAGCAGTTTAGGGCAGGCCCGGAGATATGGCTACACCTTC. This gives the protein CASSLGQARRYGYTF.

This clonotype has at least ten counts. The CDR3 nucleotides are TGTGCCAGCAGCCCCCGACAGGGCGAGAATCAGCCCCAGCATTTT. Its protein product is CASSPRQGENQPQHF. The genes are TRBV7-2 and TRBJ1-5, with 7 bases lining up with TRBD1. Germline CDR1 reads SGHTA; CDR2 reads FQGNSA. Losses at the gene ends were 5 bases for V and 4 bases for J; bases not matched to a gene: 8. The CDR3 spans 15 residues.

A note on this clonotype: Since no conserved phenylalanine or tryptophan closes the CDR3, a read error is the likely cause. The DNA is left out, because the CDR3 cannot be placed on it with certainty; the CDR3 is given as TCRdb lists it. The gene calls are TRBV7-2 and TRBJ2-6; the table assigns TRBD1, which was not confirmed against the DNA. Germline CDR1 is SGHTA and CDR2 is FQGNSA. The CDR3 length is 9 residues, termini included. The CDR3 loop is CASSDGQAY.

This rearrangement joins TRBV10-3 to TRBJ2-7; the D is unclear. The CDR3 covers 11 residues. Germline values: CDR1 ENHRY, CDR2 SYGVKD. V lost 10 bases and J 3 bases, leaving 10 bases between the germline ends. The CDR3 is CATADIYEQYF. CDR3 in DNA: TGTGCCACCGCTGACATCTACGAGCAGTACTTC.

V is TRBV19 and J is TRBJ2-1; weak D call: TRBD2 (6 bases). Germline V lookup: CDR1 LNHDA, CDR2 SQIVND (reference sequence). The CDR3 has 15 amino acids. V was shortened by 3 bases and J by 4 bases, with 13 bases between the two germline ends. The CDR3 reads CASSIGGTGYNEQFF. The CDR3 region has the DNA TGTGCCAGTAGTATTGGAGGGACGGGATACAATGAGCAGTTCTTC.

This clonotype showed up many times. V and J are TRBV5-5 and TRBJ1-2; no reliable D call. The V gene's germline CDR1 is SGHKS and CDR2 YYEKEE (reference sequence). V lost 0 bases and J 7 bases, leaving 10 bases between the germline ends. There are 13 residues in the CDR3. As DNA, the CDR3 is TGTGCCAGCAGCTTGGGGCAGGACCTTGGCTACACCTTC. This sequence encodes CASSLGQDLGYTF.

A remark on this clonotype: Lacking the conserved final phenylalanine or tryptophan, this CDR3 likely reflects a read error. The DNA is omitted, as the CDR3 cannot be located on it reliably, and the CDR3 follows TCRdb's listing. V is TRBV10-3 and J is TRBJ1-1. CDR1 is ENHRY, CDR2 SYGVKD, per germline. The length of the CDR3 is 9 amino acids, counting both ends. CDR3 amino acids: CAISESGIQ.

As for this clonotype: One junction end does not reproduce the germline sequence, and a read error may be involved. The chain is built from TRBV7-9 and TRBJ2-7, with 8 bases that match TRBD1. Germline assignment: CDR1 SEHNR and CDR2 FQNEAQ (reference sequence). This CDR3 is built from 15 residues. CDR3 DNA sequence: TGCGCCAGCAGCTTGCTATGGGACAGGACCTACGAGCAGTACTTC. Translated, it gives CASSLLWDRTYEQYF.

This clonotype turned up a few times. The chain combines TRBV6-2 or TRBV6-3 with TRBJ2-2, with 11 bases fitting TRBD2. Germline V lookup: CDR1 MNHEY, CDR2 SVGEGT. V dropped 0 bases and J dropped 9; count of bases not matched to a gene: 3. The CDR3 is 15 amino acids. Here the CDR3 reads CASSYSVAGGRELFF. In DNA form, the CDR3 reads TGTGCCAGCAGTTACTCCGTAGCGGGAGGGCGGGAGCTGTTTTTT.

The chain couples TRBV2 to TRBJ2-6; 9 nucleotides agree with TRBD2. V dropped 10 bases and J dropped 0; count of bases not matched to a gene: 13. CDR3 length: 18 residues. Germline V gene lookup returns CDR1 SNHLY and CDR2 FYNNEI. The CDR3 DNA is TGTGCCACATCGCCTAGCGGGACAGAGTTCTCTGGGGCCAACGTCCTGACTTTC. It codes for CATSPSGTEFSGANVLTF.

This clonotype was picked up a small number of times. The chain recombines TRBV10-3 with TRBJ1-4; tentatively, D is TRBD1 (6 bases). CDR3 length equals 14 residues. Trimming pared 6 bases from V and 4 bases from J, leaving 12 bases between. The V gene's germline CDR1 is ENHRY and CDR2 SYGVKD. The CDR3 nucleotides are TGTGCCATCAGAGGGGGTAGCAATAATGAAAAACTGTTTTTT. Protein sequence: CAIRGGSNNEKLFF.